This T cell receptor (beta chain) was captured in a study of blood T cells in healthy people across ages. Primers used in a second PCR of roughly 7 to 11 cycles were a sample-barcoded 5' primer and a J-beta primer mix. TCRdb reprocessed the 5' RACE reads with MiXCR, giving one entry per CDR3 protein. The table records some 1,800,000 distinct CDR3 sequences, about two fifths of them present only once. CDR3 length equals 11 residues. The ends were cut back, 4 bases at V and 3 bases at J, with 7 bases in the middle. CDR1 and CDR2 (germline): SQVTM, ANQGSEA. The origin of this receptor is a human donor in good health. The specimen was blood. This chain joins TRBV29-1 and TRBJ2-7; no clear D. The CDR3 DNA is TGCAGCGTTGTGAGCGTCTACGAGCAGTACTTC. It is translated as CSVVSVYEQYF.